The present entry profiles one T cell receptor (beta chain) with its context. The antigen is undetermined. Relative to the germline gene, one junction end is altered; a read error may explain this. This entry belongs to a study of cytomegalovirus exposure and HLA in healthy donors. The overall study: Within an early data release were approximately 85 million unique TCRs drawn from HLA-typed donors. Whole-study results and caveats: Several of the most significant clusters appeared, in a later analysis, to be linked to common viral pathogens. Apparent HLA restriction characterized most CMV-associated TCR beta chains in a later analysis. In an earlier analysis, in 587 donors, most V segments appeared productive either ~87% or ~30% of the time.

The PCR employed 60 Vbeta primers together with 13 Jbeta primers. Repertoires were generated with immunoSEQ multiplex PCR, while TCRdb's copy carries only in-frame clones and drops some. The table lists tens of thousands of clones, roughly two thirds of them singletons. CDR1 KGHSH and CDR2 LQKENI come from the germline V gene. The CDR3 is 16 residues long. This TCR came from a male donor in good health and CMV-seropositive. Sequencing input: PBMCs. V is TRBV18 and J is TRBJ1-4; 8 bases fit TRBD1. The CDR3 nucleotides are TGTGCCAGCCCACCCAATGCAGGGGGCACTAATGAAAAACTGTTTTTT. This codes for CASPPNAGGTNEKLFF.